This T cell receptor beta chain was recovered during a study of blood T cell repertoires in COVID-19. This CDR3 region has 11 residues. Per germline, CDR1 DFQATT and CDR2 SNEGSKA (reference sequence). With 5 bases removed from V and 5 bases from J, the gap between germline ends came to 10 bases. The data were produced by immunoSEQ multiplex PCR, yet TCRdb's version contains in-frame clones alone and is incomplete. This sample carries 40,000 to 55,000 clones, about 82% of them seen once, and the ten largest clones take about 14%. The origin of this receptor is a human donor in a cohort sampled during active COVID-19. Sequenced material: peripheral blood. This chain links TRBV20-1 with TRBJ2-7, with D unresolved. The CDR3, as DNA: TGCAGTGCTGCAGTAAACCACGAGCAGTACTTC. It specifies CSAAVNHEQYF.